This T cell receptor beta chain is from a study of beta chain features in type 1 diabetes. CDR3 size: 15 residues. The germline gives CDR1 SEHNR, CDR2 FQNEAQ (reference sequence). V lost 5 bases, J lost 2 bases, and 8 bases stayed unmatched. Reverse transcription of all isolated RNA meant that expressed TCRB transcripts were sequenced. Method: immunoSEQ multiplex PCR; TCRdb's copy keeps in-frame clones and lacks some. This sample has hundreds of thousands of clones, with around 10% found just once. Material for sequencing was naive CD4+ T cells from blood. This sequence was found in a woman aged 18-35 years in good health. The chain recombines TRBV7-9 with TRBJ2-5; 7 nucleotides align to TRBD1. The CDR3 sequence: CASSPGTVTQETQYF. The CDR3 DNA is TGTGCCAGCAGCCCCGGGACAGTGACACAAGAGACCCAGTACTTC.